The rows below give T cell receptor beta chains drawn from one sample of a study of T cells after yellow fever vaccination. TCRdb re-analysed the 5' RACE reads in MiXCR, keeping a single row per CDR3 protein. The data hold hundreds of thousands of distinct CDR3 sequences, with approximately 18% observed a single time. The starting material was PBMCs, obtained before the yellow fever booster vaccination. The receptor set was obtained from a man aged 18 to 30 who received the YFV17D yellow fever vaccine. The CDR3 runs from the conserved cysteine through the conserved F or W. Fields, in order: J gene, clone size, V gene, D gene, CDR3 protein, CDR3 DNA. The D gene is left open where the match is weak. Rows may omit the clone size; those that give it use once, few, many or a size class.

>TRBJ2-5|NA|TRBV27|TRBD2
CASSLIAGGQETQYF
TGTGCCAGCAGTCTCATAGCGGGGGGCCAAGAGACCCAGTACTTC
>TRBJ2-2|NA|TRBV6-1|TRBD2
CASVPGGAGELFF
TGTGCCAGCGTTCCTGGGGGGGCCGGGGAGCTGTTTTTT
>TRBJ1-5|NA|TRBV27|TRBD1
CASRTGGRNQPQHF
TGTGCCAGCCGTACAGGGGGCAGGAATCAGCCCCAGCATTTT
>TRBJ2-1|NA|TRBV5-1|NA
CASSLPPPTPHNEQFF
TGCGCCAGCAGCTTACCCCCCCCCACGCCCCACAATGAGCAGTTCTTC
>TRBJ2-3|NA|TRBV4-2|TRBD2
CASSQDRRGGADTQYF
TGTGCCAGCAGCCAAGATAGGCGGGGGGGCGCAGATACGCAGTATTTT
>TRBJ2-1|NA|TRBV7-7|TRBD1
CASSFSRGPYNEQFF
TGTGCCAGCAGCTTCTCCAGGGGGCCCTACAATGAGCAGTTCTTC
>TRBJ2-5|NA|TRBV20-1|NA
CSVSRDTPRETQYF
TGCAGTGTCAGTAGGGACACCCCTCGAGAGACCCAGTACTTC
>TRBJ1-2|few|TRBV20-1|NA
CSAVRTANYGYTF
TGCAGTGCAGTTAGGACAGCTAACTATGGCTACACCTTC
>TRBJ1-2|NA|TRBV6-1|NA
CASSLHPQGYGYTF
TGTGCCAGCAGTCTCCACCCACAGGGCTATGGCTACACCTTC
>TRBJ2-2|NA|TRBV4-1|TRBD1
CASSHSGTGVSGELFF
TGCGCCAGCAGCCACTCCGGGACAGGGGTCTCCGGGGAGCTGTTTTTT
>TRBJ2-4|few|TRBV5-1|NA
CASSLSVGRSKNIQYF
TGCGCCAGCAGCTTGTCTGTGGGGAGGTCCAAAAACATTCAGTACTTC
>TRBJ2-5|NA|TRBV18|NA
CASSLQEPRRGTQYF
TGTGCCAGCTCACTACAGGAACCGCGGCGCGGGACCCAGTACTTC
>TRBJ2-2|NA|TRBV20-1|NA
CSARRGQAGTGELFF
TGCAGTGCTAGACGCGGACAGGCGGGGACCGGGGAGCTGTTTTTT
>TRBJ2-3|few|TRBV4-3|NA
CASSQRDVSTDTQYF
TGCGCCAGCAGCCAGAGGGACGTGAGCACAGATACGCAGTATTTT